A single sample gave rise to the 9 T cell receptor beta chains below, sequenced in a study of PD-1 blockade in classical Hodgkin lymphoma. Indicated time point: cycle 4 day 1 (C4D1), after 6 weeks of nivolumab. Exposure to brentuximab vedotin varied, and each patient had relapsed following autologous stem cell transplantation. Assay: immunoSEQ multiplex PCR; the TCRdb copy retains only in-frame clones and omits some. The sample lists 50,000 to 65,000 clones, approximately 90% occurring once. The material was peripheral blood mononuclear cells (PBMCs), obtained before the fourth cycle of nivolumab. The receptors were gathered from a human donor with classical Hodgkin lymphoma.

DNA of the CDR3: TGTGCCAGCAGTTGGAGTCAGAACACCGGGGAGCTGTTTTTT. It specifies CASSWSQNTGELFF. The V call is TRBV27, the J call TRBJ2-2; D remains ambiguous. The CDR3 has 14 amino acids. The germline V gene encodes CDR1 MNHEY and CDR2 SMNVEV (reference sequence). V lost 4 bases and J lost 1, with 7 bases in between.

The rearrangement links TRBV20-1 to TRBJ2-7; D unclear. There are 11 residues in the CDR3. Trimming took 5 bases from V and 6 from J, leaving 11 bases between them. Germline CDR1 is DFQATT and CDR2 is SNEGSKA (reference sequence). The CDR3 loop is CSAGPLGEQYF. DNA for the CDR3: TGCAGTGCTGGGCCTCTGGGCGAGCAGTACTTC.

The chain joins TRBV5-1 to TRBJ2-3, with TRBD1 identical over 9 bases. Germline CDR1 is SGHRS and CDR2 is YFSETQ. Losses at the gene ends were 0 bases for V and 5 bases for J; bases not matched to a gene: 4. The CDR3 totals 15 residues. The CDR3 DNA reads as TGCGCCAGCAGCTTGGGGACAGGGGCCATAGATACGCAGTATTTT. Translating gives CASSLGTGAIDTQYF.

V is TRBV5-1 and J is TRBJ2-3, with TRBD2 matching over 10 bases. J was trimmed by 4 bases and V by 5 bases; bases with no gene match: 7. The CDR3 contains 15 residues. Germline CDR1 SGHRS, CDR2 YFSETQ. The CDR3 DNA sequence: TGCGCCAGCAGAACCGGACTAGCGGAGTCAGATACGCAGTATTTT. It translates to CASRTGLAESDTQYF.

V and J are TRBV5-5 and TRBJ2-2, with 8 bases aligning to TRBD2. The V and J ends lost 1 base and 7 bases, in that order; junction bases with no gene match: 6. The CDR3 loop spans 15 amino acids. Germline assignment: CDR1 SGHKS and CDR2 YYEKEE (reference sequence). The CDR3 DNA sequence: TGTGCCAGCAGCTTGCGGGAGGGGGAGTTCGGGGAGCTGTTTTTT. Residues: CASSLREGEFGELFF.

V gene TRBV25-1 combines with J gene TRBJ1-2, with D perhaps TRBD1 (5 bases). The germline V gene encodes CDR1 MGHDK and CDR2 SYGVNS. Deletions cut 2 bases from V and 5 bases from J, with 6 bases between. This CDR3 region has 12 residues. CDR3 nucleotides: TGTGCCAGCAGTGAACAGGGTTATGGCTACACCTTC. It codes for CASSEQGYGYTF.

The rearrangement uses TRBV14 and TRBJ2-1, with a weak D call TRBD1 (5 bases). Germline assignment: CDR1 SGHDN and CDR2 FVKESK. The CDR3 spans 15 residues. V was clipped by 4 bases and J by 4 bases, with 14 bases between them. The CDR3 region is CASSLTDFPYNEQFF. CDR3 sequence (DNA): TGTGCCAGCAGCCTGACAGATTTCCCGTACAATGAGCAGTTCTTC.

The chain couples TRBV14 to TRBJ2-1; either TRBD1 or TRBD2 may supply D (5 bases each). Trimming took off 1 base at V and 0 bases at J, with 16 bases between the two ends. Germline-derived CDR1 and CDR2 are SGHDN and FVKESK. The length of the CDR3 is 18 residues. The CDR3 loop reads CASSQVRGPLGSYNEQFF. The DNA of the CDR3 is TGTGCCAGCAGCCAAGTTCGGGGCCCCCTTGGCTCCTACAATGAGCAGTTCTTC.

CDR3 sequence reads: CASSSGGRGSDTQYF. The DNA for the CDR3 is TGTGCCAGCAGCTCTGGGGGCAGGGGCTCAGATACGCAGTATTTT. The genes are TRBV11-2 and TRBJ2-3; D possibly corresponds to TRBD1 (6 bases). Germline V gene lookup returns CDR1 SGHAT and CDR2 FQNNGV. Deletions cut 4 bases from V and 4 bases from J, with 15 bases between. CDR3 size: 15 residues.